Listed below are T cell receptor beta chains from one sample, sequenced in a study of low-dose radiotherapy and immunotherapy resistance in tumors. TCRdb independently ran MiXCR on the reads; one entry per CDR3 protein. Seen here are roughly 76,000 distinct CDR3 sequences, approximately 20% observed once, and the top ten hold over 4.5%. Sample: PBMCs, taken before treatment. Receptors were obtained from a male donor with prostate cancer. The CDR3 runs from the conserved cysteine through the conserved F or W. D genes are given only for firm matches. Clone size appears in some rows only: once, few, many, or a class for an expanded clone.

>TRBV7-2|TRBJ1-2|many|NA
CASSLAGDHGYTF
TGTGCCAGCAGCTTAGCGGGGGACCATGGCTACACCTTC
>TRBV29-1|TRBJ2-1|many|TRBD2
CSVEAPRAGVSPNEQFF
TGCAGCGTTGAGGCCCCACGGGCGGGAGTTTCCCCCAATGAGCAGTTCTTC
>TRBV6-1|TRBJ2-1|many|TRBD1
CASSEVDRVSRYNEQFF
TGTGCCAGCAGTGAGGTCGACAGGGTTTCTCGTTACAATGAGCAGTTCTTC
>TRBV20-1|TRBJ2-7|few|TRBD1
CSARGTGGIYEQYF
TGCAGTGCTAGGGGGACAGGGGGCATCTACGAGCAGTACTTC
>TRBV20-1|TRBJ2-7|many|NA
CSAGGQGGAGGAYEQYF
TGCAGTGCAGGCGGACAGGGGGGCGCGGGAGGGGCCTACGAGCAGTACTTC
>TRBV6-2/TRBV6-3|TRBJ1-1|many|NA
CATRGNTEAFF
TGTGCCACCCGAGGGAACACTGAAGCTTTCTTT
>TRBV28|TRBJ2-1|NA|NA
CASSSMTAYNEQFF
TGTGCCAGCAGTTCTATGACTGCCTACAATGAGCAGTTCTTC
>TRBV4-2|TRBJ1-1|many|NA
CASSQGTGSVPEAFF
TGTGCCAGCAGCCAAGGGACCGGATCAGTACCCGAAGCTTTCTTT
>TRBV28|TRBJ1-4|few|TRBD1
CASRYPGQSNEKLFF
TGTGCCAGCAGATATCCGGGACAGTCTAATGAAAAACTGTTTTTT
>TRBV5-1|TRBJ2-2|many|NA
CASRGSYTGELFF
TGCGCCAGCCGCGGGTCGTACACCGGGGAGCTGTTTTTT
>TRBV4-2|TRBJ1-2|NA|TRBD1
CASSINPGTGAIGYTF
TGTGCCAGCAGCATAAACCCCGGGACAGGGGCTATAGGCTACACCTTC
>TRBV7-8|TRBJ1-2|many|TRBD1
CASSLPGQHYGYTF
TGTGCCAGCAGCTTGCCGGGACAGCACTATGGCTACACCTTC
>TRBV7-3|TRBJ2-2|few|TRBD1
CASSFAGGNTGELFF
TGTGCCAGCAGCTTCGCAGGGGGGAACACCGGGGAGCTGTTTTTT
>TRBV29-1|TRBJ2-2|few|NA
CSVAGGTGDNTGELFFF
NA
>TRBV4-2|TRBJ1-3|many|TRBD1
CASSQAQGATGNTIYF
TGTGCCAGCAGCCAAGCACAGGGGGCGACTGGAAACACCATATATTTT
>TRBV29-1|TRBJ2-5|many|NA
CSVEAFQGQGETQYF
TGCAGCGTTGAAGCGTTTCAAGGGCAGGGAGAGACCCAGTACTTC
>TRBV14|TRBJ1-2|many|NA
CASSQETLGHGYTF
TGTGCCAGCAGCCAGGAGACGCTCGGGCATGGCTACACCTTC
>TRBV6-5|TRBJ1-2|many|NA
CASSRWRTANYGYTF
TGTGCCAGCAGTAGGTGGCGGACAGCTAACTATGGCTACACCTTC
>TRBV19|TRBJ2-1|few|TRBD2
CASAQRGRFNEQFF
TGTGCCAGTGCCCAGCGGGGGCGGTTCAATGAGCAGTTCTTC
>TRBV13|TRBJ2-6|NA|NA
CASSLGGGVLWSNVLTF
TGTGCCAGCAGCTTAGGCGGAGGGGTACTCTGGTCCAACGTCCTGACTTTC
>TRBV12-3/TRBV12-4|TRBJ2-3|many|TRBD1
CAEGQGAGGLNPTQYF
TGTGCCGAGGGGCAGGGGGCAGGTGGTTTAAATCCTACGCAGTATTTT
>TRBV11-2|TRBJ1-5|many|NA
CASSLVGLGQPQHF
TGTGCCAGCAGCTTAGTGGGTCTAGGGCAGCCCCAGCATTTT
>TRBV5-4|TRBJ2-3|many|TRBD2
CASSKTSGAGTDTQYF
TGTGCCAGCAGCAAGACTAGCGGGGCGGGCACAGATACGCAGTATTTT
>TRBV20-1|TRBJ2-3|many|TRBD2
CSVASGTDTQYF
TGCAGTGTCGCTAGCGGTACAGATACGCAGTATTTT
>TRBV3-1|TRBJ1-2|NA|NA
CASSQRGDGYTF
TGTGCCAGCAGCCAACGGGGGGACGGCTACACCTTC
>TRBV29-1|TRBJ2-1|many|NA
CSVVENEQFF
TGCAGCGTTGTCGAAAATGAGCAGTTCTTC
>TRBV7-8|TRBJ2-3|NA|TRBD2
CASRQAGGVADTQYF
TGTGCCAGCAGACAAGCGGGGGGAGTAGCAGATACGCAGTATTTT
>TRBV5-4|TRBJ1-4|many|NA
CASSLRGARDEKLFF
TGTGCCAGCAGCTTAAGGGGGGCGCGTGATGAAAAACTGTTTTTT
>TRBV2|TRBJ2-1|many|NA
CASSGLGGDNEQFF
TGTGCCAGCAGTGGCCTCGGGGGAGACAATGAGCAGTTCTTC
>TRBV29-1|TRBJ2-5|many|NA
CSVAVKETQYF
TGCAGCGTTGCAGTAAAAGAGACCCAGTACTTC
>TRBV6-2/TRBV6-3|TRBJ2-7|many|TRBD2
CASSYRAISGRRAYEQYF
TGTGCCAGCAGTTACCGGGCGATAAGCGGGAGAAGGGCCTACGAGCAGTACTTC
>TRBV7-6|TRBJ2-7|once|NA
CASSAGISGYEQYF
TGTGCCAGCAGCGCCGGGATTAGCGGCTACGAGCAGTACTTC
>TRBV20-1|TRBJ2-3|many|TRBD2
CSAPREGRTDTQYF
TGCAGTGCCCCCCGGGAGGGGCGCACAGATACGCAGTATTTT
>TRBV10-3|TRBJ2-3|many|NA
CAISESTRWETADTQYF
TGTGCCATCAGTGAGTCGACTCGTTGGGAGACCGCGGATACGCAGTATTTT
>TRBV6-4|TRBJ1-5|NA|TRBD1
CARGAGTGVDQPQHF
TGTGCCAGAGGAGCAGGGACAGGGGTGGATCAGCCCCAGCATTTT
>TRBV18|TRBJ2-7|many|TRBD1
CASSPVSTGSARAEQYF
TGTGCCAGCTCCCCCGTATCGACAGGGTCGGCTAGGGCCGAGCAGTACTTC
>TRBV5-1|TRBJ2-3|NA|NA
CASSLSKGGTDTQYF
TGCGCCAGCAGCCTCTCGAAGGGGGGGACAGATACGCAGTATTTT
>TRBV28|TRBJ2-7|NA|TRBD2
CASSRGTNSYEQYF
TGTGCCAGCAGTCGCGGGACTAACTCCTACGAGCAGTACTTC
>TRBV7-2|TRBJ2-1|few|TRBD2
CASSLVTRVAGGLEQFF
TGTGCCAGCAGCTTAGTTACCCGGGTAGCGGGGGGGCTTGAGCAGTTCTTC